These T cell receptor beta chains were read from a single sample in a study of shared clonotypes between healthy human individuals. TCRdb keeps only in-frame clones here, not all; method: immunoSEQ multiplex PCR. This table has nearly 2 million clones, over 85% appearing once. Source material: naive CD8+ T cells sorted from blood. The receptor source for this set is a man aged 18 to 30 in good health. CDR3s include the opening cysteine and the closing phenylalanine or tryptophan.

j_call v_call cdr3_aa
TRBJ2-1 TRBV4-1 CASSPREDNEQFF
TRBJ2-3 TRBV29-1 CSVEGPGATDTQYF
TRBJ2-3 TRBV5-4 CASSLAGTGLDTQYF
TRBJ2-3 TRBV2 CASSEGDASTDTQYF
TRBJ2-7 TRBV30 CAWSVLAGGNEQYF
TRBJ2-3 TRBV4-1 CASSQGLFTDTQYF
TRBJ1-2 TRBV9 CASSVATIGHTGEDYGYTF
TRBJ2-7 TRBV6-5 CASCWGHGNYEQYF
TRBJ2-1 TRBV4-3 CASSWIAGDNEQFF
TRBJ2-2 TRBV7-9 CASSEWGNGELFF
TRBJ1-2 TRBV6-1 CASRIKPDSRYGYTF
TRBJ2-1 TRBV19 CASSGWTGWNEQFF
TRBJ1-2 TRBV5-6 CASTYGLGYGYTF
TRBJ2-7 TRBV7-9 CASTPPVGGQAEQYF
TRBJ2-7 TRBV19 CATSNLQGASYEQYF
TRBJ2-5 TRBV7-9 CASSLSAGGGETQYF
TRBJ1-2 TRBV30 CAWSVSGGYTF
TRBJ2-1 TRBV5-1 CASSLWDKYEQFF
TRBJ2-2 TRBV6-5 CASSYSRAAGELFF
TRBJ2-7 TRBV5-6 CASSGDLTSGMTYEQYF